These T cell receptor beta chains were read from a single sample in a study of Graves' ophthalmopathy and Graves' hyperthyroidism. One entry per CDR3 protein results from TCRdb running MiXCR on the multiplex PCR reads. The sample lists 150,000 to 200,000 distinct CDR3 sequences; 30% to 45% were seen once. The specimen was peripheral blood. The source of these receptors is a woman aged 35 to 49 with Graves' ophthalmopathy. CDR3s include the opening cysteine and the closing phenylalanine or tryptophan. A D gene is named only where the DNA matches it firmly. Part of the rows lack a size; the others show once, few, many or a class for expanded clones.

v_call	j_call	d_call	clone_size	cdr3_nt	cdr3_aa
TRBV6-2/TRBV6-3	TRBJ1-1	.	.	TGTGCCAGCGACAGAACCGGCATGAACACTGAAGCTTTCTTT	CASDRTGMNTEAFF
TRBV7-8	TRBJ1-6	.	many	TGTGCCAGCAGCTTACAGGGAATGCAAAATTCACCCCTCCACTTT	CASSLQGMQNSPLHF
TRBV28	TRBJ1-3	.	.	TGTGCCAGCAATGAGGGGGGATTTGACACCATATATTTT	CASNEGGFDTIYF
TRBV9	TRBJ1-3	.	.	TGTGCCAGCAGCATCCAGGAGATCTCTGGAAACACCATATATTTT	CASSIQEISGNTIYF
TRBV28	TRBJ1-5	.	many	TGTGCCAGCAGTTTACCTAACGATGTTAGCAATCAGCCCCAGCATTTT	CASSLPNDVSNQPQHF
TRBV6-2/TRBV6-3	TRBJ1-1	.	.	TGTGCCAGCAGGAGGGGGGCAGGGAACACTGAAGCTTTCTTT	CASRRGAGNTEAFF
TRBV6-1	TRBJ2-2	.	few	TGTGCCAGCAGTGACACGGACACCGGGGAGCTGTTTTTT	CASSDTDTGELFF
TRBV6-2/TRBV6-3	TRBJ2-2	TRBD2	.	TGTGCCAGCAGCCTACTAGCGCCCGGGGAGCTGTTTTTT	CASSLLAPGELFF
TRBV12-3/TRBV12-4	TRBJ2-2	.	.	TGTGCCAGCAGCCCGGGACAAGGCACCGGGGAGCTGTTTTTT	CASSPGQGTGELFF
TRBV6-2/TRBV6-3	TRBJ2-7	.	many	TGTGCCAGCAGTTACGAATTGGGGGGAACCTCCGTCAACGAGCAGTACTTC	CASSYELGGTSVNEQYF
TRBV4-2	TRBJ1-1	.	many	TGTGCCAGCAGCCAAGTGATAGGGCAGTTGAACACTGAAGCTTTCTTT	CASSQVIGQLNTEAFF
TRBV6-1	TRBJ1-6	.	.	TGTGCCAGCAGTGAACGGGACCGGTCACCCCTCCACTTT	CASSERDRSPLHF
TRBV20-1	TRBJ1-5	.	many	TGCAGTGCTAGAGTGGGCCTCAATCAGCCCCAGCATTTT	CSARVGLNQPQHF
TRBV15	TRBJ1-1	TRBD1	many	TGTGCCACCAGCGGATCCGGGACAGGGGACACTGAAGCTTTCTTT	CATSGSGTGDTEAFF
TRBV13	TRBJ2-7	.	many	TGTGCCAGCAGGCCACAGATACAGGGAGGCCTACAAACCTACGAGCAGTACTTC	CASRPQIQGGLQTYEQYF
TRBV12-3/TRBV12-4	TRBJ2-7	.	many	TGTGCCAGCAGTTTGATGGGCTACGAGCAGTACTTC	CASSLMGYEQYF
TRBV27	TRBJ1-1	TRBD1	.	TGTGCCAGCAGTCCCATGTATAAGGACCTGGGACAGCTGAACACTGAAGCTTTCTTT	CASSPMYKDLGQLNTEAFF
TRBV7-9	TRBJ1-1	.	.	TGTGCCAGCAGCTTAGCGTCGACTGAAGCTTTCTTT	CASSLASTEAFF
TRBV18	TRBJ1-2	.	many	TGTGCCAGCTCAGTGGACTCCAGGGCGGGTGGCTACACCTTC	CASSVDSRAGGYTF
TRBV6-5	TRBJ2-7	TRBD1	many	TGTGCCAGCAGTTACTCGCCGGGACAGGGGTCCTACGAGCAGTACTTC	CASSYSPGQGSYEQYF
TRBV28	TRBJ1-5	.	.	TGTGCCAGCAGTCCCTCTATCTTCAGCAATCAGCCCCAGCATTTT	CASSPSIFSNQPQHF
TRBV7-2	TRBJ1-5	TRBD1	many	TGTGCCAGCAGTCTGGACAGGGCAATCAATCAGCCCCAGCATTTT	CASSLDRAINQPQHF
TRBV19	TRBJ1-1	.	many	TGTGCCAGTAGTATTAAGGAGGGCAGCACTGAAGCTTTCTTT	CASSIKEGSTEAFF
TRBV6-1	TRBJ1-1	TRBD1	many	TGTGCCAGCAGTGAATGGGACAGGGGAACCACTGAAGCTTTCTTT	CASSEWDRGTTEAFF
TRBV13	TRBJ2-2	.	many	TGTGCCAGCAGCTTAAGAGTCCTGGGGAGCACCGGGGAGCTGTTTTTT	CASSLRVLGSTGELFF
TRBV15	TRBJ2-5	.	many	TGTGCCACCAGCAGAGATAGTAGTTCGGAGACCCAGTACTTC	CATSRDSSSETQYF
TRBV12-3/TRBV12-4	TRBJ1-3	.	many	TGTGCCAGCAGTTTCGGGGGGATAAACACCATATATTTT	CASSFGGINTIYF
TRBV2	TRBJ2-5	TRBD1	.	TGTGCCAGCAGTTATTCTCGACAGGGTGGAGAGACCCAGTACTTC	CASSYSRQGGETQYF
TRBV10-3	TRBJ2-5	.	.	TGTGCCATCAGTAATAAGAAATCCCTGGAGACCCAGTACTTC	CAISNKKSLETQYF
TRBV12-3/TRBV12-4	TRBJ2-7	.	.	TGTGCCAGCAGGCTACGATATAGCTCCTACGAGCAGTACTTC	CASRLRYSSYEQYF
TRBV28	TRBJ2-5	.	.	TGTGCCAGCAGTTTATCTTCAGGGGAAGAGACCCAGTACTTC	CASSLSSGEETQYF
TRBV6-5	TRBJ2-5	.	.	TGTGCCAGCAGTTACCGGAAAGAGACCCAGTACTTC	CASSYRKETQYF
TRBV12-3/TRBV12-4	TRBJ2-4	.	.	TGTGCCAGCAGCCCAAGGGTCAGCGCAGCCAAAAACATTCAGTACTTC	CASSPRVSAAKNIQYF
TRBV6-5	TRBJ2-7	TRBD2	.	TGTGCCAGCAGTTCATTAGCGGGAGAGACCTCCTACGAGCAGTACTTC	CASSSLAGETSYEQYF
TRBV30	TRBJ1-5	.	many	TGTGCCTGGAGTGCCTTCCGGGGGGGTTATAGCAATCAGCCCCAGCATTTT	CAWSAFRGGYSNQPQHF
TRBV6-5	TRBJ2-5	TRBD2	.	TGTGCCAGCAGTTACATTAGCGGGAGGGCCTTAGAGACCCAGTACTTC	CASSYISGRALETQYF
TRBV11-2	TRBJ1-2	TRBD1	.	TGTGCCAGCAGCCCTGGGCGGGACAGGAGGTTCTATGGCTACACCTTC	CASSPGRDRRFYGYTF
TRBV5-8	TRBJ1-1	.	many	TGTGCCAGCAGCTTGTTCGTGGGACCAAACACTGAAGCTTTCTTT	CASSLFVGPNTEAFF
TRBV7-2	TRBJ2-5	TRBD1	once	TGTGCCAGCAGCCAAGGACAGGGGCGGGCAGAGACCCAGTACTTC	CASSQGQGRAETQYF
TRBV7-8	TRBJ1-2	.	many	TGTGCCAGCAGCAGAGAGGACGGCTCTAACTATGGCTACACCTTC	CASSREDGSNYGYTF
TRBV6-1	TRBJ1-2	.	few	TGTGCCAGCACCCTCGGAGAATCCTATGGCTACACCTTC	CASTLGESYGYTF
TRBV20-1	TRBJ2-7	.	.	TGCAGTGCTAGAGGGACGAAGTCCTACGAGCAGTACTTC	CSARGTKSYEQYF
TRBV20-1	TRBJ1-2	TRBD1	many	TGCAGTGCTAGAGGAGGAGGGAGACAGGGTACTAGCTTC	CSARGGGRQGTSF
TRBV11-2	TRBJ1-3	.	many	TGTGCCAGCAGCTTAGAAGTGGGACACGGAAACACCATATATTTT	CASSLEVGHGNTIYF
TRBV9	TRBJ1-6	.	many	TGTGCCAGCAGCACCCGGACTGGAAATTCACCCCTCCACTTT	CASSTRTGNSPLHF
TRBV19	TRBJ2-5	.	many	TGTGCCAGTAGTGATTATCCGCAAGGCCAAGGAGAGACCCAGTACTTC	CASSDYPQGQGETQYF
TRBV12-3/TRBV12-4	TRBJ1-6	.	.	TGTGCCAGCAGTTCGACAGAAGGGTATTCACCCCTCCACTTT	CASSSTEGYSPLHF
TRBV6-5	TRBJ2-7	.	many	TGTGCCAGCACCGAGTTGTACGAGCAGTACTTC	CASTELYEQYF
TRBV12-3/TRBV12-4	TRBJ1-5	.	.	TGTGCCAGCGGTAGATGGTCTTGGCCCCAGCATTTT	CASGRWSWPQHF
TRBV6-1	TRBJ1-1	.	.	TGTGCCAGCCGGGGGGAGAACACTGAAGCTTTCTTT	CASRGENTEAFF
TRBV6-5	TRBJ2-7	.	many	TGTGCCAGCAGTTACGACGGACGTGGCCACGAGCAGTACTTC	CASSYDGRGHEQYF
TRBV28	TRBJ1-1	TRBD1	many	TGTGCCGCCTTAAAGGGGGCCATCCTGAACACTGAAGCTTTCTTT	CAALKGAILNTEAFF
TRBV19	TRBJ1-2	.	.	TGTGCCAGCCGCCCGAGAGGGACCACTCAGCGCTATGGCTACACCTTC	CASRPRGTTQRYGYTF
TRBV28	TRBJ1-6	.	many	TGTGCCAGCAGTTTATTGCCAGCGGGATCCTATAATTCACCCCTCCACTTT	CASSLLPAGSYNSPLHF
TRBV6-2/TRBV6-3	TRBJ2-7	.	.	TGTGCCAGCAGTGTGGGAAACGCGGGGGAGCAGTACTTC	CASSVGNAGEQYF
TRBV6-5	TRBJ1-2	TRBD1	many	TGTGCCAGCAGTTACTCGGTGGGGACAGGGAGCTATGGCTACACCTTC	CASSYSVGTGSYGYTF
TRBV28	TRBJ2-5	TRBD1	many	TGTGCCAGCACCCCAGCGACAGGGGGCTTAGGGGCCCAGTACTTC	CASTPATGGLGAQYF
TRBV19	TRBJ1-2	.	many	TGTGCCAGTAGTATGGACAGCAGGCTATATGGCTACACCTTC	CASSMDSRLYGYTF
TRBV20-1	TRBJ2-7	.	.	TGCAGTGCTAGGAGGGCCTACGAGCAGTACTTC	CSARRAYEQYF